This is a list of T cell receptor beta chains from one sample in a study of shared T cell receptors in the human thymus. Measured with immunoSEQ multiplex PCR; TCRdb has only the in-frame clones, and not every one. The repertoire holds under 700,000 clones, around 82% seen once, with roughly 0.013% in the top ten. This same sample was also taken into another study, of human thymus T cells.

Sequenced input: thymocytes. The receptors shown here come from a boy in the first two years of life with a congenital heart defect. The CDR3 runs from the conserved cysteine through the conserved F or W. D genes are given only for firm matches. Not all rows give a size; the values are once, few, many and, for expanded clones, a class.

TRBJ2-3 | NA | TRBV27 | NA | TGTGCCAGCAGTTTCATACAGGGCCGCACAGATACGCAGTATTTT | CASSFIQGRTDTQYF
TRBJ2-5 | NA | TRBV5-4 | TRBD2 | TGTGCCAGCAGCTTGAGGGCTAGCGGGAGGGTCGGAGAGACCCAGTACTTC | CASSLRASGRVGETQYF
TRBJ1-2 | NA | TRBV21-1 | NA | TGTCGGGAACGATCCCCCTCATATGGCTACACCTTC | CRERSPSYGYTF
TRBJ2-5 | NA | TRBV29-1 | NA | TGCAGCGTTGGGGCAGGGGGGCAAGAGACCCAGTACTTC | CSVGAGGQETQYF
TRBJ2-1 | NA | TRBV2 | NA | TGTGCCAGCAGACCGGGTTGGGCGGGCCCCTACAATGAGCAGTTCTTC | CASRPGWAGPYNEQFF
TRBJ2-1 | NA | TRBV2 | NA | TGTGCCAGCAGTGAAGTATCCGCTGTCGGCAATGAGCAGTTCTTC | CASSEVSAVGNEQFF
TRBJ2-2 | NA | TRBV6-1 | TRBD2 | TGTGCCAGCAGTGTTCTAGCGGGAGGGGTCGGAGGGCTGTTTTTT | CASSVLAGGVGGLFF
TRBJ2-7 | NA | TRBV4-1 | NA | TGCGCCAGCAGCCAAGAGACGAGGGGGATTAGCGAGCAGTACTTC | CASSQETRGISEQYF
TRBJ2-1 | NA | TRBV12-5 | TRBD1 | TGTGCTAGTGGTTTGGATATACCGGGACAGGGGAGCAATGAGCAGTTCTTC | CASGLDIPGQGSNEQFF
TRBJ2-5 | NA | TRBV5-1 | NA | TGCGCCAGCAGGCAAATTAGAGGTTTAAGTGAGACCCAGTACTTC | CASRQIRGLSETQYF
TRBJ2-1 | NA | TRBV7-3 | NA | TGTGCCAGCAGCGATCACGGACAATACAATGAGCAGTTCTTC | CASSDHGQYNEQFF
TRBJ1-2 | once | TRBV11-2 | NA | TGTGCCAGCAGCCCCCAGATCCGCAGTAACTATGGCTACACCTTC | CASSPQIRSNYGYTF
TRBJ1-5 | NA | TRBV28 | TRBD1 | TGTGCCAGCAGTTTAAACCCCCGCCAGGACAGGGGGCGTAATAGCAATCAGCCCCAGCATTTT | CASSLNPRQDRGRNSNQPQHF
TRBJ1-1 | NA | TRBV6-1 | NA | TGTGCCAGCAGTGAAGAGGAGGTCCTGAACACTGAAGCTTTCTTT | CASSEEEVLNTEAFF
TRBJ2-7 | NA | TRBV2 | TRBD2 | TGTGCCAGCAGTGGTGGTAGCGGGAGTTGGGAGCAGTACTTC | CASSGGSGSWEQYF
TRBJ2-7 | few | TRBV19 | TRBD2 | TGTGCCAGTACCCCGCCTGGCGGGAGCTACGAGCAGTACTTC | CASTPPGGSYEQYF
TRBJ2-2 | few | TRBV27 | TRBD2 | TGTGCCAGCAGTGGGGGACTAGCGGAACACGTTGGCGGGGAGCTGTTTTTT | CASSGGLAEHVGGELFF
TRBJ2-7 | NA | TRBV27 | NA | TGTGCCAGCAGCTCTTCCTACGAGCAGTACTTC | CASSSSYEQYF
TRBJ2-7 | NA | TRBV28 | NA | TGTGCCAGCAAGACAGAGACAGGTGGAGGTGAGCAGTACTTC | CASKTETGGGEQYF
TRBJ2-7 | NA | TRBV4-1 | NA | TGCGCCAGCAGCCTAAGCGGGACAAGCTACGAGCAGTACTTC | CASSLSGTSYEQYF
TRBJ2-7 | NA | TRBV6-6 | TRBD2 | TGTGCCAGCTCCTGCTCGCGGGAGGGCTACGAGCAGTACTTC | CASSCSREGYEQYF
TRBJ1-2 | NA | TRBV28 | NA | TGTGCCAGCTACTGGGGTGGGAGTAACTATGGCTACACCTTC | CASYWGGSNYGYTF
TRBJ2-1 | few | TRBV4-3 | TRBD2 | TGCGCCAGCAGCCAACCCCCGGCGGGCGGGAGGGCCCTCGCCAATGAGCAGTTCTTC | CASSQPPAGGRALANEQFF
TRBJ2-5 | NA | TRBV30 | NA | TGTGCCTGGAGTATAGGTGGGGGCGGCCAAGAGACCCAGTACTTC | CAWSIGGGGQETQYF
TRBJ2-7 | once | TRBV4-1 | TRBD2 | TGCGCCAGCAGCCAAGACCCACAACTAGCGGGAGGCTACGAGCAGTACTTC | CASSQDPQLAGGYEQYF
TRBJ2-3 | NA | TRBV2 | NA | TGTGCCAGCTTCGGCGGAAGCACAGATACGCAGTATTTT | CASFGGSTDTQYF
TRBJ1-3 | NA | TRBV7-2 | NA | TGTGCCAGCAGCTTAGTAGTTAGGGGCCCGTCAGGAAACACCATATATTTT | CASSLVVRGPSGNTIYF
TRBJ2-3 | NA | TRBV28 | NA | TGTGCTTGCACAGGCGAGCCCTTCACAGATACGCAGTATTTT | CACTGEPFTDTQYF
TRBJ2-1 | few | TRBV14 | TRBD2 | TGTGCCAGCAGCCACACAACGACTAGCGGACTTTGGGACAATGAGCAGTTCTTC | CASSHTTTSGLWDNEQFF
TRBJ1-4 | NA | TRBV2 | TRBD1 | TGTGCCAGCAGTGAGACAGGGTTGGGAGAAAAACTGTTTTTT | CASSETGLGEKLFF
TRBJ1-3 | NA | TRBV12-5 | TRBD1 | TGTGCTAGTGGTCTCCTCCTTTGGTGGGACAGGGGGCGCATACCTCGTTGGTCTGGAAACACCATATATTTT | CASGLLLWWDRGRIPRWSGNTIYF
TRBJ2-3 | NA | TRBV6-5 | NA | TGTGCCAGCAGTACGCGGAGAGGGGATACGCAGTATTTT | CASSTRRGDTQYF
TRBJ2-7 | NA | TRBV27 | TRBD1 | TGTGCCAGCTCACACCGGGACAGGGTCTACGAGCAGTACTTC | CASSHRDRVYEQYF
TRBJ2-1 | NA | TRBV2 | TRBD2 | TGTGCCAGCGCACTAGCGGGAGGGGCCTACAATGAGCAGTTCTTC | CASALAGGAYNEQFF
TRBJ1-1 | NA | TRBV2 | TRBD1 | TGTGCCAGCAGTTCAGACAGGGTGAGGAGAGTGAACACTGAAGCTTTCTTT | CASSSDRVRRVNTEAFF
TRBJ2-1 | NA | TRBV4-3 | TRBD2 | TGCGCCAGCAGCCAAGAAACGGGACTAGCGGGAAAAGTTAATGAGCAGTTCTTC | CASSQETGLAGKVNEQFF
TRBJ2-7 | NA | TRBV30 | TRBD1 | TGTGCCTGGAGACCGGGACAGGGACCCGATAGAGTCGACGAGCAGTACTTC | CAWRPGQGPDRVDEQYF
TRBJ1-5 | once | TRBV7-2 | TRBD1 | TGTGCCAGCAGCTTAGTCCGCAGGGGGGACAATCAGCCCCAGCATTTT | CASSLVRRGDNQPQHF
TRBJ1-2 | NA | TRBV5-1 | NA | TGCGCCAGCAGCTCCCAGGGGAACTATGGCTACACCTTC | CASSSQGNYGYTF
TRBJ1-2 | NA | TRBV5-1 | NA | TGCGCCAGCAGCTTCTTGAGAAGTCAGGGCCTTCAGAGCTACACCTTC | CASSFLRSQGLQSYTF
TRBJ1-5 | few | TRBV12-5 | NA | TGTGCTAGTGGTCTCGACGGGGGGAGCAATCAGCCCCAGCATTTT | CASGLDGGSNQPQHF
TRBJ2-5 | once | TRBV7-6 | NA | TGTGCCAGCAGCAGTCGCACAGGGAATGTCAACCAAGAGACCCAGTACTTC | CASSSRTGNVNQETQYF
TRBJ2-7 | NA | TRBV27 | TRBD1 | TGTGCCAGCAGTCCATCTCGACCGGGACAGGCGACCTACGAGCAGTACTTC | CASSPSRPGQATYEQYF
TRBJ2-7 | NA | TRBV27 | TRBD1 | TGTGCCAGCAGTCTAGGACAGGCGAGCTCCTACGAGCAGTACTTC | CASSLGQASSYEQYF
TRBJ2-2 | NA | TRBV9 | NA | TGTGCCAGCAGCTCCGCCCGGGGTCAAGAGTCGACCGGGGAGCTGTTTTTT | CASSSARGQESTGELFF
TRBJ2-5 | NA | TRBV4-1 | NA | TGCGCCAGCAGCCAGAGGAGCTGGGAGACCCAGTACTTC | CASSQRSWETQYF
TRBJ1-5 | NA | TRBV4-3 | NA | TGCGCCAGCAGCCATAGCAGGGAAAAGTATCAGCCCCAGCATTTT | CASSHSREKYQPQHF
TRBJ2-1 | NA | TRBV5-4 | TRBD2 | TGTGCCAGCAGCCGGTGGGCGGGAGGGCCGGGGTACAATGAGCAGTTCTTC | CASSRWAGGPGYNEQFF